This TCR beta chain was sequenced for a study of T cell responses to AZD1222 COVID-19 vaccine. This CDR3 has 15 residues. V gave up 1 base and J gave up 10 bases; unmatched junction bases: 10. The germline CDR1 and CDR2 sequences are GTSNPN and SVGIG (reference sequence). Study-level results: The span of vaccine-associated CD4 TCRs extended across spike, with dominance at 160-218 and 743-854. White British ancestry dominated among donors, who included more females, and clonal diversity was possibly underestimated. A rise in Spike-specific TCR breadth and depth followed two AZD1222 doses. Repertoires were obtained solely post-peak T cell response.

Produced via immunoSEQ multiplex PCR; TCRdb's table is partial and in-frame only. The table lists around 160,000 clones, 85% to 95% of them singletons. Points on this clone: The target antigen is unknown.

The starting material was peripheral blood, obtained on day 0 of MenACWY control vaccination. The clonotype was recovered from an adult in good health. The chain links TRBV30 to TRBJ1-6, with TRBD1 identical over 7 bases. The CDR3 region is CAWSAATGRYSPLHF. The CDR3 bases are TGTGCCTGGAGTGCCGCGACAGGGAGGTACTCACCCCTCCACTTT.